This TCR beta chain comes out of a study of T cells in Graves' hyperthyroidism and ophthalmopathy. About the research overall: Peripheral blood was obtained at initial diagnosis, preceding any treatment.

RNA transcripts gave rise to amplified TCR beta CDR3 regions. When the TCR CDR3 underwent first-round RT-PCR, the HTBI primer set was used. Using its own MiXCR run on the multiplex PCR reads, TCRdb lists one record per CDR3 protein. In the table there are 400,000 to 550,000 distinct CDR3 sequences, around a quarter of which are singletons. Looked up from germline, CDR1 is MNHEY and CDR2 is SVGAGI. V was shortened by 4 bases and J by 2 bases, with 11 bases between the two germline ends. CDR3 length: 14 residues. This clonotype occurred many times. Sequencing was done on a sample of blood. This clonotype originated in a woman between 25 and 40 years old with Graves' ophthalmopathy. The chain has TRBV6-5 and TRBJ1-2; D remains ambiguous. The CDR3 reads CASSSTWTNYGYTF. For the CDR3, the DNA is TGTGCCAGCAGTTCCACCTGGACCAACTATGGCTACACCTTC.